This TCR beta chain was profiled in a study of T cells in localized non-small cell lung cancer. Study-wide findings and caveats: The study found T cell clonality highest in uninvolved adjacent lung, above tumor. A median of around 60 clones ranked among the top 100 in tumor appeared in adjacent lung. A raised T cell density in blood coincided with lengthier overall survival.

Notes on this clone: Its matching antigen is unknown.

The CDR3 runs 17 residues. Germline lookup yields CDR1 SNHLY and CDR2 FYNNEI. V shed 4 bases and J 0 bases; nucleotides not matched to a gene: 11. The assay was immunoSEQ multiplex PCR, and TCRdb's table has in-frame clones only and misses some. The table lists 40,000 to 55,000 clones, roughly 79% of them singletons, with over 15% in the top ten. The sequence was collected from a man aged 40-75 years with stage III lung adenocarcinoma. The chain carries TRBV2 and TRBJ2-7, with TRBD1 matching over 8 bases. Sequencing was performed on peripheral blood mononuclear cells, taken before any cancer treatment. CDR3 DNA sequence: TGTGCCAGCAGTGGGGGGACAGGTACTCTTTACTCCTACGAGCAGTACTTC. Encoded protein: CASSGGTGTLYSYEQYF.